This is a list of T cell receptor beta chains from one sample in a study of cytomegalovirus exposure and HLA in healthy donors. Method: immunoSEQ multiplex PCR; TCRdb's copy keeps in-frame clones and lacks some. The sample carries approximately 170,000 clones, approximately 75% recorded once. The specimen sequenced was PBMCs. Receptors were obtained from a man aged 25 to 40 in good health and CMV-seropositive. CDR3s include the opening cysteine and the closing phenylalanine or tryptophan. The D gene is left open where the match is weak. Rows give clone size only sometimes, using once, few, many, or a class for an expanded clone.

>TRBV5-1|.|TRBJ2-5|.
TGCGCCAGCAGCTTAGACACGTACCAAGAGACCCAGTACTTC
CASSLDTYQETQYF
>TRBV7-9|TRBD1|TRBJ2-7|.
TGTGCCAGCAGCAATACAGGGGGAGGCCCCTACGAGCAGTACTTC
CASSNTGGGPYEQYF
>TRBV12-5|TRBD1|TRBJ2-7|.
TGTGCTAGTGGTTTAGGGACAGACGAGCAGTACTTC
CASGLGTDEQYF
>TRBV5-4|.|TRBJ1-1|few
TGTGCCAGCAGCGGTTACGGGAGACTAGACACTGAAGCTTTCTTT
CASSGYGRLDTEAFF
>TRBV6-5|TRBD2|TRBJ2-7|.
TGTGCCAGCGGTTTAGCGGGGAGCTACGAGCAGTACTTC
CASGLAGSYEQYF
>TRBV6-5|.|TRBJ2-1|.
TGTGCCAGTCGGCGCGGGAACAATGAGCAGCTCTTC
CASRRGNNEQLF
>TRBV28|TRBD1|TRBJ2-7|.
TGTGCCAGCAGGAGGGGGCTCTACGAGCAGTACTTC
CASRRGLYEQYF
>TRBV2|TRBD1|TRBJ1-6|.
TGTGCCAGCAGTAGAGGGACAGGGGGTACACCCCTCCACTTT
CASSRGTGGTPLHF
>TRBV19|TRBD1|TRBJ2-2|.
TGTGCCAGGGGGGACAGGAACACCGGGGAGCTGTTTTTT
CARGDRNTGELFF
>TRBV13|.|TRBJ2-3|.
TGTGCCAGCAGCTTAGGGGGGGGAAATACGCAGTATTTT
CASSLGGGNTQYF
>TRBV29-1|TRBD2|TRBJ2-1|.
TGCAGCGTTGAAGGGTGGCGGGAGATCTACAATGAGCAGTTCTTC
CSVEGWREIYNEQFF
>TRBV27|.|TRBJ1-5|.
TGTGCCAGCAGTTTGCGGGGATTTAGCAATCAGCCCCAGCATTTT
CASSLRGFSNQPQHF
>TRBV11-2|TRBD1|TRBJ1-4|.
TGTGCCAGCAGCCCCGGGACAGCCAATGAAAAACTGTTTTTT
CASSPGTANEKLFF
>TRBV7-9|.|TRBJ1-2|.
TGTGCCAGCAGCTTACCAGGGCGTGGCTACACCTTC
CASSLPGRGYTF
>TRBV27|.|TRBJ1-2|.
TGTGCCAGCAGCTACTCCAGGGCGACTAACTATGGCTACACCTTC
CASSYSRATNYGYTF
>TRBV19|.|TRBJ1-2|.
TGTGCCAGTAGTATAGGCGGGCAGTTATATGGCTACACCTTC
CASSIGGQLYGYTF
>TRBV13|.|TRBJ2-2|.
TGTGCCAGCAGCTCCGGACTTACGAACACCGGGGAGCTGTTTTTT
CASSSGLTNTGELFF
>TRBV5-8|TRBD1|TRBJ2-7|few
TGTGCCAGCAGCTGGACAGGAGGAGAGCAGTACTTC
CASSWTGGEQYF
>TRBV4-2|.|TRBJ2-7|.
TGTGCCAGCAGCCAAACTGACTACTCCTACGAGCAGTACTTC
CASSQTDYSYEQYF
>TRBV29-1|.|TRBJ1-2|.
TGCAGCGTTAGTGGAGGGCCCTATGGCTACACCTTC
CSVSGGPYGYTF
>TRBV29-1|TRBD1|TRBJ1-2|.
TGCAGCGTTGAAGATCTACGACAGGGGCAAGGCTACACCTTC
CSVEDLRQGQGYTF
>TRBV28|TRBD1|TRBJ2-7|.
TGTGCCAGCGGGACAGGGTCCTACGAGCAGTACTTC
CASGTGSYEQYF
>TRBV28|.|TRBJ2-2|.
TGTGCCAGCACCTCCGAGGGTTATAACACCGGGGAGCTGTTTTTT
CASTSEGYNTGELFF
>TRBV10-3|TRBD1|TRBJ1-5|.
TGTGCCATCAGTGAAACAGGGGCTCAGCCCCAGCATTTT
CAISETGAQPQHF
>TRBV19|TRBD2|TRBJ2-7|.
TGTGCCGGCTCCTGCTCTAGCGGGAGGGCGGGGGAGCAGTACTTC
CAGSCSSGRAGEQYF
>TRBV7-2|.|TRBJ2-2|.
TGTGCCAGCAGCTTAGCCGCGGTCGGAACCGGGGAGCTGTTTTTT
CASSLAAVGTGELFF
>TRBV7-6|TRBD2|TRBJ2-1|.
TGTGCCAGCAGCCCCCAGGGACTAGCGGGAGGGCCGTCCTACAATGAGCAGTTCTTC
CASSPQGLAGGPSYNEQFF
>TRBV5-1|TRBD1|TRBJ2-7|.
TGCGCCCGCGTTGGGACAGGGGGCGAGCAGTACTTC
CARVGTGGEQYF
>TRBV5-6|.|TRBJ2-1|.
TGTGCCAGCAGCCTGGGCCGGGAGCAGTTCTTC
CASSLGREQFF
>TRBV9|TRBD1|TRBJ2-2|.
TGTGCCAGCAGCGCCGGACAGGGGTCATACCTCGGGGAGCTGTTTTTT
CASSAGQGSYLGELFF
>TRBV2|TRBD1|TRBJ1-5|.
TGTGCCAGCAGTGACCGGGCAGGGGGGTACAATCAGCCCCAGCATTTT
CASSDRAGGYNQPQHF
>TRBV10-3|.|TRBJ1-1|.
TGTGCCATCAGCTCAGGGGTCAACACTGAAGCTTTCTTT
CAISSGVNTEAFF
>TRBV7-9|.|TRBJ1-5|.
TGTGCCAGCAGCCCCCGGGGTGTCAGCAATCAGCCCCAGCATTTT
CASSPRGVSNQPQHF
>TRBV6-5|.|TRBJ2-7|.
TGTGCCAGCAGCCCCGCGCGAGCCTACGAGCAGTACTTC
CASSPARAYEQYF
>TRBV27|.|TRBJ2-7|.
TGTGCCAGCAGTTCACGAAGGGACAAAGGCGAGCAGTACTTC
CASSSRRDKGEQYF
>TRBV18|TRBD1|TRBJ1-4|.
TGTGCCAGCTCACCTGACAGGGGATCAGTCACTAATGAAAAACTGTTTTTT
CASSPDRGSVTNEKLFF
>TRBV11-2|TRBD1|TRBJ1-2|once
TGTGCCAGCAGCTTAGAAGTGGGACAGAACTATGGCTACACCTTC
CASSLEVGQNYGYTF
>TRBV14|.|TRBJ2-2|.
TGTGCCAGCAGCCACGATTGGAGCACCGGGGAGCTGTTTTTT
CASSHDWSTGELFF
>TRBV13|.|TRBJ2-6|.
TGTGCCAGCAGCTTCCGGGTAGCTGGGGCCAACGTCCTGACTTTC
CASSFRVAGANVLTF
>TRBV28|.|TRBJ2-7|.
TGTGCCAGCAGTCAGGGGGGCAGGGTTACGGGCGAGCAGTACTTC
CASSQGGRVTGEQYF
>TRBV27|TRBD1|TRBJ2-7|.
TGTGCCAGCAGTTGGGGACAGGGTTACGAGCAGTACTTC
CASSWGQGYEQYF
>TRBV20-1|.|TRBJ1-1|.
TGCAGTGCCGGACGGGAAACTGAAGCTTTCTTT
CSAGRETEAFF
>TRBV7-8|TRBD2|TRBJ2-4|once
TGTGCCAGCAGCGTCATGAGCGGGGGCCTATCCAAAAACATTCAGTACTTC
CASSVMSGGLSKNIQYF
>TRBV6-5|.|TRBJ2-3|.
TGTGCCAGCAGACTCCTAGCGAGGGGCACAGATACGCAGTATTTT
CASRLLARGTDTQYF
>TRBV6-6|.|TRBJ2-5|.
TGTGCCAGCACCGCAGGGAAAGAGACCCAGTACTTC
CASTAGKETQYF
>TRBV7-2|.|TRBJ2-3|.
TGTGCCAGCAGTTCGACTAGGGGCGATACGCAGTATTTT
CASSSTRGDTQYF
>TRBV19|TRBD2|TRBJ2-1|.
TGTGCCAGTAGTAGCGGGAGGGCAGGTGAGCAGTTCTTC
CASSSGRAGEQFF
>TRBV27|TRBD2|TRBJ2-7|.
TGTGCCAGCAGTTTAGTCGGTAGCGGGAGTTTCGAGCAGTACTTC
CASSLVGSGSFEQYF
>TRBV4-3|.|TRBJ2-5|.
TGCGCCAGCAGCCAAGATTGGGCCCCTGTAGAGACCCAGTACTTC
CASSQDWAPVETQYF
>TRBV28|TRBD1|TRBJ1-1|.
TGTGCCAGCAGTTCAGGGGGGAGGACTGAAGCTTTCTTT
CASSSGGRTEAFF
>TRBV28|.|TRBJ2-5|.
TGTGCCAGCACAGACACCGTTTCGGAGACCCAGTACTTC
CASTDTVSETQYF
>TRBV5-6|TRBD2|TRBJ2-7|.
TGTGCCAGCAGCTTGGGGATAGCGGGAACCTACGAGCAGTACTTC
CASSLGIAGTYEQYF
>TRBV6-5|.|TRBJ1-1|once
TGTGCCAGCAGTTACGGTCAGGGAGGAGCTGAAGCTTTCTTT
CASSYGQGGAEAFF
>TRBV9|.|TRBJ1-2|.
TGTGCCAGCAGCACGGACCCCGAGGGCTATGGCTACACCTTC
CASSTDPEGYGYTF
>TRBV29-1|.|TRBJ2-7|.
TGCAGCGTTGGGCTGGGACTTGTAGTGGAGGGGCAGTACTTC
CSVGLGLVVEGQYF